This T cell receptor beta chain was sequenced during a study of T cells expressing NK-cell markers. Looking at the study overall: Sorted T-cell subsets CD3+CD56+NKG2C+, CD3+CD56+NKG2C- and CD3+CD56-NKG2C+ were TCR beta-sequenced. The study, taken as a whole, reports: The CD3+CD56-NKG2C+ fraction was also led by these clonotypes in a few donors.

TCRdb reprocessed the 5' RACE reads, with one entry per CDR3 protein and no DNA. The ten top clones account for approximately 7%, within a sample of approximately 460,000 distinct CDR3 sequences. A word on this clonotype: As yet, its antigen is unknown.

This TCR was recovered from a woman between 18 and 70 years old in good health. Sequenced input: blood T cells: a sorted CD56 or NKG2C T cell subset, CD4+ or CD8+ T cells, or bulk PBMC T cells (not recorded which).

The CDR3 sequence: CASSDSYQPQHF. This chain uses TRBV7-9 with TRBJ1-5; TCRdb names TRBD1, which stays unverified in the absence of DNA. CDR1 is SEHNR, CDR2 FQNEAQ, per germline (reference sequence). The CDR3 consists of 12 residues.